Below, 32 T cell receptor beta chains from the same sample are listed, as sequenced in a study of blood T cells in healthy people across ages. PCR was performed a second time for about 7 to 11 cycles using a sample-barcoded 5' primer and a J-beta primer mix. TCRdb processed the 5' RACE reads anew with MiXCR; each CDR3 protein has one entry. The sample lists around 1,700,000 distinct CDR3 sequences; roughly 27% were seen once. Material for sequencing was blood. These TCRs come from a woman between 25 and 40 years old in good health.

The chain combines TRBV20-1 with TRBJ2-1, with 14 positions matching TRBD2. Trimming took 1 base from V and 0 from J; bases not matched to a gene: 11. CDR1 DFQATT and CDR2 SNEGSKA come from the germline V gene (reference sequence). The CDR3 is made up of 20 amino acids. The CDR3 region is CSARGLPGLAGVGSYNEQFF. In DNA, the CDR3 is TGCAGTGCTAGAGGACTCCCGGGACTAGCGGGAGTCGGCTCCTACAATGAGCAGTTCTTC.

This clonotype was detected a few times. The V gene is TRBV9, the J gene TRBJ2-7, with D possibly being TRBD1 (5 bases). The CDR3 sequence is 15 residues long. The V end lost 0 bases, the J end lost 2 bases, and 12 bases lay between the germline ends. The germline CDR1 and CDR2 sequences are SGDLS and YYNGEE. In DNA form, the CDR3 reads TGTGCCAGCAGCGTAGAGACAGCCAGCCCCTACGAGCAGTACTTC. Residues: CASSVETASPYEQYF.

This clonotype came up many times. This rearrangement joins TRBV12-3 or TRBV12-4 to TRBJ2-1; D call uncertain. This CDR3 region has 12 residues. The ends were cut back, 3 bases at V and 8 bases at J, with 8 bases in the middle. The DNA of the CDR3 is TGTGCCAGCAGTTTCTCCACCTATGAGCAGTTCTTC. Its protein is CASSFSTYEQFF.

This clonotype was recorded a few times. The chain joins TRBV7-2 to TRBJ1-6, with no clear D. CDR1 is SGHTA, CDR2 FQGNSA, per germline. The CDR3 is 14 amino acids. V was trimmed by 5 bases and J by 9 bases, leaving 14 bases between them. CDR3 sequence reads: CASSGRVSFSPLHF. The CDR3 coding sequence is TGTGCCAGCAGCGGAAGGGTCAGTTTTTCACCCCTCCACTTT.

V and J are TRBV3-1 and TRBJ2-1, with TRBD2 matching over 8 bases. With V trimmed by 8 bases and J by 1 base, 7 bases remained unmatched. This CDR3 contains 15 residues. Germline V gene lookup returns CDR1 LGHDT and CDR2 YNNKEL (reference sequence). The CDR3, as DNA: TGTGCCAGCCAACGGGGGGGTCCGTCCTACAATGAGCAGTTCTTC. Amino acids: CASQRGGPSYNEQFF.

The gene calls are TRBV27 and TRBJ2-7; D remains ambiguous. Looked up from germline, CDR1 is MNHEY and CDR2 is SMNVEV (reference sequence). The ends were cut back, 4 bases at V and 4 bases at J, with 14 bases in the middle. The CDR3 runs to 14 residues. CDR3 coding DNA: TGTGCCAGCAGTTCGGAGCTCCCGGTGTACGAGCAGTACTTC. Translated: CASSSELPVYEQYF.

The table lists this clonotype with many counts. The rearrangement uses TRBV4-1 and TRBJ1-6; TRBD1 matches at 9 bases. Trimming removed 4 bases from V and 10 bases from J; junction bases left unmatched: 11. CDR1 MGHRA and CDR2 YSYEKL come from the germline V gene. The CDR3 sequence is 16 residues long. In DNA form, the CDR3 reads TGCGCCAGCAGCCTCTATAGGACAGGGGAGAGATCACCCCTCCACTTT. It specifies CASSLYRTGERSPLHF.

This clonotype was seen a few times. This chain links TRBV6-1 with TRBJ2-5; TRBD2 agrees at 7 bases. The junction had 17 bases not matched to a gene; V was cut back by 6 bases and J by 4 bases. Per the germline V gene, CDR1 is MNHNS and CDR2 is SASEGT. The CDR3 covers 17 residues. The CDR3 nucleotides are TGTGCCAGCAGCCCAGGAGCGGGACGCCATTGGACAGAGACCCAGTACTTC. It codes for CASSPGAGRHWTETQYF.

This clonotype was picked up a small number of times. This rearrangement joins TRBV12-3 or TRBV12-4 to TRBJ2-5; 10 nucleotides match TRBD1. The tail of the sequence fits TRBJ2-7 better, so the J call may be wrong. CDR3 size: 16 residues. This CDR3 reads CASSSSMTGGRYEQYF. The CDR3 DNA reads TGTGCCAGCAGTTCCTCCATGACAGGGGGCCGTTACGAGCAGTACTTC.

About this clonotype: At one end the junction does not follow the germline gene, possibly because of a read error. The genes are TRBV10-1 and TRBJ2-5; a weak D match, TRBD2 (6 bases). The CDR3 covers 15 residues. Germline V gives CDR1 WNHNN, CDR2 SYGVQD (reference sequence). This CDR3 is CAGSETSRKQETQYF. The CDR3 DNA reads TGCGCCGGCAGTGAAACTAGCAGGAAACAAGAGACCCAGTACTTC.

This clonotype was seen ten or more times. This sequence joins TRBV7-9 and TRBJ2-1; D gene unclear. The CDR3 extends over 17 amino acids. The germline V and J ends were trimmed by 6 bases and 5 bases, with 23 bases remaining between them. The germline V gene encodes CDR1 SEHNR and CDR2 FQNEAQ (reference sequence). CDR3 DNA: TGTGCCAGCAGGTCGCCCCCCCGGCGGAGCGTCGACAATGAGCAGTTCTTC. Translation: CASRSPPRRSVDNEQFF.

A note on this clonotype: It may be a read error: a sequence one base away is much more abundant. The chain uses TRBV6-5 and TRBJ2-5, with a tentative D call TRBD2 (7 bases). CDR1 MNHEY and CDR2 SVGAGI come from the germline V gene. This CDR3 contains 15 residues. V lost 4 bases, J lost 1 base, and 13 bases lay in between. The CDR3 spells CASSSFGGLQETQYF. DNA for the CDR3: TGTGCCAGCAGTTCCTTCGGGGGGCTCCAAGAGACCCAGTACTTC.

This clonotype has more than one count but fewer than ten. The V call is TRBV5-1, the J call TRBJ2-1; 11 bases agree with TRBD2. V lost 3 bases to trimming and J lost 5 bases; unmatched junction nucleotides: 10. The germline CDR1 and CDR2 sequences are SGHRS and YFSETQ. The CDR3 has 17 residues. The CDR3 is CASSYVAGGPVDNEQFF. In DNA form, the CDR3 reads TGCGCCAGCAGCTATGTAGCGGGAGGGCCAGTCGACAATGAGCAGTTCTTC.

The CDR3, as DNA: TGTGCTAGTGGTCCCAACAGAGCGGCTGATACGCAGTATTTT. It is translated as CASGPNRAADTQYF. The genes are TRBV12-5 and TRBJ2-3, with D possibly being TRBD2 (5 bases). Germline CDR1 is LGHNT and CDR2 is FRNRAP. The CDR3 runs 14 residues. V lost 5 bases and J lost 6, with 15 bases in between.

The chain has TRBV6-2 or TRBV6-3 and TRBJ1-5, with D possibly TRBD1 on 6 matching bases. Germline lookup yields CDR1 MNHEY and CDR2 SVGEGT. The CDR3 runs to 14 residues. V lost 4 bases and J lost 4, with 11 bases in between. CDR3 sequence: CASSSDRTNQPQHF. CDR3 coding DNA: TGTGCCAGCAGTTCAGACAGGACAAATCAGCCCCAGCATTTT.

This clonotype appeared a few times. V and J are TRBV5-1 and TRBJ2-1; TRBD2 matches 11 bases. CDR3 length: 16 amino acids. V was clipped by 4 bases and J by 5 bases; unmatched bases: 8. Germline CDR1 SGHRS, CDR2 YFSETQ. The CDR3 reads CASSILAGAVDNEQFF. DNA of the CDR3: TGCGCCAGCAGCATACTAGCGGGAGCCGTAGACAATGAGCAGTTCTTC.

This clonotype was counted many times. The rearrangement joins TRBV12-3 or TRBV12-4 to TRBJ2-7, with 8 bases that match TRBD2. With V trimmed by 2 bases and J by 6 bases, 9 bases remained unmatched. The CDR3 is made up of 15 amino acids. The CDR3 here is CASSLSASGSLEQYF. In DNA form, the CDR3 reads TGTGCCAGCAGTTTATCAGCTAGCGGGTCCCTCGAGCAGTACTTC.

Concerning this clonotype: A junction boundary mismatches the germline segment, possibly from a read error. The chain has TRBV7-2 and TRBJ1-2; D is undetermined. CDR3 length: 14 amino acids. CDR1 and CDR2 (germline): SGHTA, FQGNSA. CDR3 nucleotides: TGTGCCCGCAGCCCACCGGACGGTAACTATGGCTACACCTTC. Translating it yields CARSPPDGNYGYTF.

This chain connects TRBV9 to TRBJ2-3; possible D gene TRBD2, 6 bases. Trimming pared 4 bases from V and 6 bases from J, leaving 27 bases between. The germline CDR1 and CDR2 sequences are SGDLS and YYNGEE. CDR3 length equals 18 residues. The CDR3 bases are TGTGCCAGCAGCCGGCCCGCCCCAGGGACTTCCTCCAGGGATACGCAGTATTTT. Protein product: CASSRPAPGTSSRDTQYF.

V gene TRBV6-2 or TRBV6-3 combines with J gene TRBJ2-3, with TRBD2 matching 10 bases. This CDR3 is 15 amino acids long. Germline CDR1 reads MNHEY; CDR2 reads SVGEGT. V shed 5 bases and J 3 bases; nucleotides not matched to a gene: 5. The CDR3 DNA reads TGTGCCAGCAGTGCGCTAGCGGGAGCAACAGATACGCAGTATTTT. Protein product: CASSALAGATDTQYF.

This clonotype came up a few times. V and J are TRBV4-3 and TRBJ2-7; the D is unclear. There are 14 residues in the CDR3. Per germline, CDR1 LGHNA and CDR2 YSLEER. Trimming shortened V by 2 bases and J by 0 bases, and 8 bases separated the two germline ends. The DNA for the CDR3 is TGCGCCAGCAGCCAAAACCCTGGCTCCTACGAGCAGTACTTC. Amino acids: CASSQNPGSYEQYF.

This clonotype appeared a single time. The V and J genes are TRBV2 and TRBJ2-1; 8 nucleotides agree with TRBD2. V shed 6 bases, J shed 10 bases, and the junction held 8 bases outside the gene matches. Germline CDR1 is SNHLY and CDR2 is FYNNEI. The CDR3 loop spans 13 amino acids. Here the CDR3 DNA reads TGTGCCAGCAGCGCCCTCCCGGGGGGGGAGCAGTTCTTC. This codes for CASSALPGGEQFF.

The rearrangement joins TRBV20-1 to TRBJ2-7, with D uncertain. The CDR3 totals 13 residues. The V end was cut by 0 bases, the J end by 1 base, with 7 bases between. Looked up from germline, CDR1 is DFQATT and CDR2 is SNEGSKA (reference sequence). CDR3 protein: CSARDPMSYEQYF. The CDR3 coding sequence is TGCAGTGCTAGAGACCCCATGTCCTACGAGCAGTACTTC.

The chain has TRBV14 and TRBJ1-2, with no clear D. V lost 2 bases to trimming and J lost 4 bases, with 8 bases between them. The CDR3 has 13 amino acids. CDR1 is SGHDN, CDR2 FVKESK, per germline. CDR3 DNA sequence: TGTGCCAGCAGCCAACAGACTACCTATGGCTACACCTTC. Translation: CASSQQTTYGYTF.

Only a few counts were recorded for this clonotype. The chain has TRBV20-1 and TRBJ2-7; 14 positions agree with TRBD2. The CDR3 sequence is 15 residues long. The V gene's germline CDR1 is DFQATT and CDR2 SNEGSKA (reference sequence). V lost 6 bases and J lost 5; bases outside the gene matches: 9. CDR3: CSAAGLAGDIDEQYF. DNA of the CDR3: TGCAGTGCCGCGGGACTAGCGGGAGATATCGACGAGCAGTACTTC.

This clonotype showed up many times. The chain joins TRBV27 to TRBJ2-7; D perhaps matches TRBD2 (6 bases). Per the germline V gene, CDR1 is MNHEY and CDR2 is SMNVEV (reference sequence). Trimming took off 2 bases at V and 3 bases at J, with 20 bases between the two ends. The CDR3 length is 17 residues. CDR3 in DNA: TGTGCCAGCAGTTTAGAGGGTAGCGGAGTGGGATACTACGAGCAGTACTTC. Protein product: CASSLEGSGVGYYEQYF.

This chain connects TRBV18 to TRBJ1-5; tentatively, D is TRBD1 (5 bases). The CDR3 has 14 residues. Per the germline V gene, CDR1 is KGHSH and CDR2 is LQKENI. V gave up 3 bases and J gave up 3 bases, with 9 bases separating them. Written as DNA, the CDR3 is TGTGCCAGCTCACCCCAGGGAATCAATCAGCCCCAGCATTTT. It yields the protein CASSPQGINQPQHF. Variable domain in full (rest from reference TRBV18 and TRBJ1-5): NAGVMQNPRHLVRRRGQEARLRCSPMKGHSHVYWYRQLPEEGLKFMVYLQKENIIDESGMPKERFSAEFPKEGPSILRIQQVVRGDSAAYFCASSPQGINQPQHFGDGTRLSIL.

The rearrangement uses TRBV20-1 and TRBJ2-1; 11 nucleotides agree with TRBD2. V shed 3 bases, J shed 7 bases, and the junction held 8 bases outside the gene matches. The germline gives CDR1 DFQATT, CDR2 SNEGSKA (reference sequence). This CDR3 is 15 amino acids long. The CDR3 nucleotides are TGCAGTGCTAGTTACGGGACTAGCGGTTTAAATGAGCAGTTCTTC. Amino acid sequence: CSASYGTSGLNEQFF.

The chain has TRBV30 and TRBJ2-3; TRBD1 is a possible D gene (6 bases). V lost 1 base, J lost 3 bases, and 8 bases lay in between. The germline gives CDR1 GTSNPN, CDR2 SVGIG (reference sequence). This CDR3 is built from 13 residues. CDR3 region: CAWSGGGTDTQYF. Written as DNA, the CDR3 is TGTGCCTGGAGTGGAGGGGGTACAGATACGCAGTATTTT.

This clonotype was recorded many times. V is TRBV29-1 and J is TRBJ2-5; tentative D call: TRBD2 (6 bases). V was clipped by 7 bases and J by 4 bases, with 16 bases between them. Germline V gene sequence: CDR1 SQVTM, CDR2 ANQGSEA. The CDR3 spans 13 residues. The CDR3 is CSGERGEVETQYF. CDR3 coding DNA: TGCAGCGGAGAGAGAGGGGAGGTAGAGACCCAGTACTTC.

The CDR3 spells CSALLGPTGTNEKLFF. The CDR3 DNA follows: TGCAGCGCCCTTCTGGGACCGACGGGGACTAATGAAAAACTGTTTTTT. This chain uses TRBV29-1 with TRBJ1-4; tentatively, D is TRBD1 (5 bases). The V and J ends lost 7 bases and 2 bases respectively, with 20 bases between them. Germline V gene lookup returns CDR1 SQVTM and CDR2 ANQGSEA. This CDR3 has 16 residues.

The J gene is TRBJ1-2, the V gene TRBV7-6; D gene uncertain. V lost 5 bases and J lost 4, with 14 bases in between. Germline V gene data show CDR1 as SGHVS and CDR2 as FNYEAQ. The CDR3 loop spans 14 amino acids. CDR3 nucleotides: TGTGCCAGCAGCCCCAAGGACGGGAGCTATGGCTACACCTTC. Its translation: CASSPKDGSYGYTF.